Listed below are T cell receptor beta chains from one sample, sequenced in a study of blood T cell repertoires in COVID-19. Libraries were prepared by immunoSEQ multiplex PCR; TCRdb keeps only in-frame clonotypes and omits some of them. Here the sample spans about 410,000 clones, less than 95% being singletons. The sample comprised PBMCs or T cells enriched from blood (not recorded which). These receptors were collected from a man between 18 and 35 years old who had recovered from COVID-19. Both conserved end residues are part of each CDR3. A D gene is named only where the DNA matches it firmly. Some rows mark clone size as missing; the rest say once, few, many or name a class of expanded clone.

j_call d_call v_call clone_size cdr3_nt cdr3_aa
TRBJ2-7 NA TRBV6-5 NA TGTGCCAGCACTGGACAACCCCTCGCCTCCTACGAGCAGTACTTC CASTGQPLASYEQYF
TRBJ1-5 NA TRBV19 NA TGTGCCAGTAGTATAGTGACAGGAGCCTATAGCAATCAGCCCCAGCATTTT CASSIVTGAYSNQPQHF
TRBJ1-2 TRBD1 TRBV27 once TGTGCCAGCAGACAGCCGGACAGGGTTGATGGCTACACCTTC CASRQPDRVDGYTF
TRBJ2-7 TRBD1 TRBV9 NA TGTGCCAGCAGCGTAGGGGTTTCGGGGACAGGGACTTACTACGAGCAGTACTTC CASSVGVSGTGTYYEQYF
TRBJ1-1 NA TRBV2 few TGTGCCAGCCTGGCCCACCCGAACACTGAAGCTTTCTTT CASLAHPNTEAFF
TRBJ2-3 NA TRBV5-1 NA TGCGCCAGCAGCTTTGAGGGCCCCGATACGCAGTATTTT CASSFEGPDTQYF
TRBJ2-1 NA TRBV5-1 NA TGCGCCAGCAGCTTGGGGCCCCGGGGTTTATACTACAATGAGCAGTTCTTC CASSLGPRGLYYNEQFF
TRBJ1-1 TRBD1 TRBV12-3/TRBV12-4 NA TGTGCCAGCAGTCCTGGGACAGGGGTTGAAGCTTTCTTT CASSPGTGVEAFF
TRBJ1-5 NA TRBV6-5 NA TGTGCCAGCAGTTACTCGGCAGGGGATCAGCCCCAGCATTTT CASSYSAGDQPQHF
TRBJ2-5 NA TRBV4-2 NA TGTGCCAGCAGCGTACAGGGTGAGACCCAGTACTTC CASSVQGETQYF
TRBJ2-2 TRBD1 TRBV23-1 few TGCGCCAGCAGTCAAAAGTCAATGGATGACAGGGGGTCCCCCGGGGAGCTGTTTTTT CASSQKSMDDRGSPGELFF
TRBJ1-2 NA TRBV6-5 NA TGTGCCAGCAGTTACGGGGACACGAACTATGGCTACACCTTC CASSYGDTNYGYTF
TRBJ1-1 NA TRBV4-1 NA TGCGCCAGCAGCCCAGAATCGCAGGGAAACACTGAAGCTTTCTTT CASSPESQGNTEAFF
TRBJ1-3 NA TRBV3-1/TRBV3-2 NA TGTGCCAGCAGCCAAGAGGGGGGTAGGGACTCTGGAAACACCATATATTTT CASSQEGGRDSGNTIYF
TRBJ2-1 TRBD2 TRBV9 NA TGTGCCAGCAGCGGTCGCGTCGAGGGAGGGCTCCACAATGAGCAGTTCTTC CASSGRVEGGLHNEQFF
TRBJ2-5 NA TRBV6-5 NA TGTGCCAGCAGTCGACAGCGAACACAAGAGACCCAGTACTTC CASSRQRTQETQYF